Described below is a single TCR beta chain sequence and its context. The method was immunoSEQ multiplex PCR; TCRdb's version includes in-frame clones alone and lacks a portion of them. The sample shows tens of thousands of clones, 91% of them seen only once. The sample belongs to a study of technical replicates of blood from a handful of donors. The TCR originated in a human donor in good health. Some clones in this sample may be carry-over from other donors' samples. The sequenced sample consisted of PBMCs.

Written as DNA, the CDR3 is TGTGCCAGTAGCCCGTCTGGGGCCAGGGATGAGCAGTTCTTC. It is translated as CASSPSGARDEQFF. The chain is built from TRBV19 and TRBJ2-1, with D perhaps matching TRBD1 (5 bases). V dropped 6 bases and J dropped 8 bases, with 17 bases sitting between them. Germline loops: CDR1 LNHDA, CDR2 SQIVND (reference sequence). CDR3 length: 14 amino acids.